The clone carrying this T cell receptor beta chain appeared many times. Those patients picked for sequencing had displayed CD8+CD57+ cell expansion on flow cytometry. Every patient was diagnosed with severe acquired aplastic anemia. These data are taken from a study of CD8+CD57+ T cells in acquired aplastic anemia. Both TCR beta VDJ combination and CDR3 sequence profiling were carried out. Genomic DNA was the template for this profiling. TCRdb fed the reads into MiXCR, producing one record per CDR3 protein. Here the sample spans fewer than 250,000 distinct CDR3 sequences, over 40% being singletons. Germline loops: CDR1 SGHRS, CDR2 YFSETQ. The CDR3 loop spans 14 amino acids. J was trimmed by 7 bases and V by 3 bases; bases with no gene match: 9.

The rearrangement links TRBV5-1 to TRBJ1-2, with 7 bases aligning to TRBD1. The sequencing input was sorted CD4+, CD8+, or CD8+CD57+ T cells (not recorded which) from PBMCs. The sequence came from a human donor with aplastic anemia. In DNA, the CDR3 is TGCGCCAGCAGCTCCCGGACAGGATACTTTGGCTACACCTTC. It codes for CASSSRTGYFGYTF.